The source of this TCR beta chain is a study of beta chain features in type 1 diabetes. Findings and caveats of the study: The study found moderately but significantly shorter TCRB CDR3s in all four CD4+ subsets of Type 1 diabetes patients.

The whole isolated RNA underwent reverse transcription, so sequencing captured expressed TCRB transcripts. TCRdb's copy holds only in-frame clones and misses some; the assay was immunoSEQ multiplex PCR. The sample gives about 160,000 clones, around 8.3% of which show up once; over 0.45% is in the top ten. This clone was seen many times. Antigen unknown. Other DNA sequences in this specimen translate into the identical CDR3. V lost 2 bases and J lost 4, with 5 bases in between. This CDR3 comprises 12 residues. Germline V CDR1 and CDR2: MDHEN, SYDVKM. Sequencing used central memory CD4+ T cells from blood. The TCR sequence derives from a woman between 18 and 29 years old with type 1 diabetes. The chain joins TRBV28 to TRBJ1-1, with a tentative D call TRBD1 (5 bases). The CDR3 DNA reads as TGTGCCAGCAGTTTACAGGGCACTGAAGCTTTCTTT. Amino acid sequence: CASSLQGTEAFF.